The rows below give T cell receptor beta chains drawn from one sample of a study of graft-versus-host responses after intestinal transplantation. These TCRs are of unknown antigen specificity. Sequencing used immunoSEQ multiplex PCR; TCRdb keeps in-frame clones, though not all of them. The data contain roughly 110,000 clones, about 91% of them singletons. The sample in question was unstimulated CD4+ T cells sorted from spleen or lymph node cells, obtained before transplant. The receptors stem from a human donor who was the organ donor for an intestinal transplant. CDR3s include the opening cysteine and the closing phenylalanine or tryptophan. The D gene is left open where the match is weak. A clone size is listed for some rows: how often the clone was seen (once, few, many), or a class if it is expanded.

j_call,v_call,clone_size,d_call,cdr3_aa,cdr3_nt
TRBJ2-7,TRBV5-1,.,.,CASSLASPSYEQYF,TGCGCCAGCAGCTTGGCAAGCCCATCCTACGAGCAGTACTTC
TRBJ1-5,TRBV6-5,few,.,CASSYTGDSNQPQHF,TGTGCCAGCAGTTACACCGGGGATTCCAATCAGCCCCAGCATTTT
TRBJ1-2,TRBV2,once,.,CASRGNLNYGYTF,TGTGCCAGCAGGGGGAACCTCAACTATGGCTACACCTTC
TRBJ1-5,TRBV6-5,.,.,CASTESGGLSQPQHF,TGTGCCAGCACCGAAAGCGGAGGTTTGAGTCAGCCCCAGCATTTT
TRBJ2-6,TRBV6-6,.,.,CASTSQGGNVLTF,TGTGCCAGCACCTCCCAAGGGGGCAACGTCCTGACTTTC
TRBJ1-2,TRBV7-9,.,.,CASSLSTNYGYTF,TGTGCCAGCAGCCTCTCAACTAACTATGGCTACACCTTC
TRBJ2-7,TRBV30,.,TRBD2,CAWSRTGTSGRNYEQYF,TGTGCCTGGAGTCGGACCGGGACTAGCGGGAGAAACTACGAGCAGTACTTC
TRBJ2-5,TRBV29-1,.,.,CSVASSAPLVTQYF,TGCAGCGTTGCGTCGTCAGCCCCTCTAGTGACCCAGTACTTC
TRBJ2-5,TRBV7-2,.,.,CASSLQSTRGIRTQYF,TGTGCCAGCAGCTTACAGTCCACCAGGGGCATAAGGACCCAGTACTTC
TRBJ2-1,TRBV12-5,.,TRBD2,CASGFGGAYNEQFF,TGTGCTAGTGGTTTCGGGGGGGCCTACAATGAGCAGTTCTTC
TRBJ2-1,TRBV11-3,.,TRBD2,CASSLGRLSGMNEQFF,TGTGCCAGCAGCTTAGGGCGACTAAGCGGGATGAATGAGCAGTTCTTC
TRBJ2-3,TRBV9,.,.,CASSVDGRGTDTQYF,TGTGCCAGCAGCGTAGACGGGAGAGGGACAGATACGCAGTATTTT
TRBJ1-2,TRBV15,.,.,CATSRDSSNYGYTF,TGTGCCACCAGCAGAGATTCGTCAAACTATGGCTACACCTTC
TRBJ1-1,TRBV29-1,.,.,CSVRKYRDEAFF,TGCAGCGTCCGTAAATACAGGGATGAAGCTTTCTTT
TRBJ2-1,TRBV14,.,TRBD2,CASSQAASGRPLREQFF,TGTGCCAGCAGCCAAGCGGCTAGCGGGAGGCCCCTAAGGGAGCAGTTCTTC
TRBJ2-6,TRBV11-3,.,.,CASSLGQHSGANVLTF,TGTGCCAGCAGCTTAGGGCAGCACTCTGGGGCCAACGTCCTGACTTTC
TRBJ2-3,TRBV7-3,.,TRBD2,CASSLTGLGSTDTQYF,TGTGCCAGCAGCTTAACTGGACTAGGAAGCACAGATACGCAGTATTTT
TRBJ2-1,TRBV28,few,.,CASSSPRFF,TGTGCCAGCAGTTCCCCACGGTTCTTC
TRBJ2-5,TRBV5-4,.,.,CASSLGFVQETQYF,TGTGCCAGCAGCTTGGGATTTGTGCAAGAGACCCAGTACTTC
TRBJ1-4,TRBV19,.,.,CASRPGRGKEKLFF,TGTGCCAGCCGACCGGGGCGCGGAAAAGAAAAACTGTTTTTT
TRBJ1-4,TRBV6-1,once,.,CASTGGEKLFF,TGTGCCAGCACGGGTGGTGAAAAACTGTTTTTT
TRBJ1-4,TRBV19,.,TRBD1,CASSNRTGGREKLFF,TGTGCCAGTAGTAACCGGACAGGGGGACGTGAAAAACTGTTTTTT
TRBJ1-1,TRBV29-1,.,.,CSVGQPHGAFF,TGCAGCGTTGGACAGCCACATGGGGCTTTCTTT
TRBJ2-1,TRBV5-1,.,.,CASSSLTGYNEQFF,TGCGCCAGCAGTTCTTTAACTGGATACAATGAGCAGTTCTTC
TRBJ2-1,TRBV6-1,.,TRBD2,CASSDSGRASDEQFF,TGTGCCAGCAGTGACAGCGGGAGGGCCTCGGATGAGCAGTTCTTC
TRBJ2-7,TRBV19,.,TRBD1,CASTSDRGGEQYF,TGTGCCAGTACCTCAGACAGGGGAGGAGAGCAGTACTTC
TRBJ2-1,TRBV10-3,.,TRBD2,CAISDSSGGAFEQFF,TGTGCCATCAGTGACTCTAGCGGGGGGGCGTTTGAGCAGTTCTTC
TRBJ1-2,TRBV5-4,.,.,CASSLSDSWDYGYTF,TGTGCCAGCAGCTTGAGTGACAGTTGGGACTATGGCTACACCTTC
TRBJ2-7,TRBV6-5,.,.,CASSLSGRNEQYF,TGTGCCAGCAGTTTGTCGGGGAGAAACGAGCAGTACTTC
TRBJ1-1,TRBV7-9,.,TRBD1,CASSLAPGTGTTEAFF,TGTGCCAGCAGCTTAGCGCCTGGGACAGGGACCACTGAAGCTTTCTTT
TRBJ2-1,TRBV5-1,.,.,CASSPQVGINEQFF,TGCGCCAGCAGCCCCCAGGTAGGGATCAATGAGCAGTTCTTC